This TCR beta chain was sequenced in a study of PD-1 blockade in classical Hodgkin lymphoma. Losses at the gene ends were 3 bases for V and 6 bases for J; bases not matched to a gene: 9. The CDR3 is 14 residues long. In germline, CDR1 is SGHDT, CDR2 YYEEEE. Specified time point: cycle 4 day 1 (C4D1), after less than seven weeks of nivolumab. No patient escaped relapse after autologous stem cell transplantation, and brentuximab vedotin exposure varied. Profiling relied on immunoSEQ multiplex PCR, and the TCRdb table lists in-frame clones only, not all of them. The sample includes about 39,000 clones, 75% to 85% seen only once; the top ten take approximately 9.4%.

The sequence was collected from a human donor with classical Hodgkin lymphoma. The chain has TRBV5-6 and TRBJ2-7; 7 bases fit TRBD2. This material consisted of peripheral blood mononuclear cells (PBMCs), taken before the fourth cycle of nivolumab. Here the CDR3 DNA reads TGTGCCAGCAGCTCTGGGAGGGGCTTGGGCGAGCAGTACTTC. Its protein is CASSSGRGLGEQYF.